These 8 T cell receptor beta chains share one sample of origin, sequenced in a study of vaccination effects on CD4 cells after COVID-19. Sequenced by immunoSEQ multiplex PCR; TCRdb stores in-frame clones only, minus some. The sample includes over 45,000 clones, 67% of them seen just once. Between days 10 and 11 of culture, CD4+ T cells were separated out. The antigens of these receptors remain unknown. The sequenced sample was CD4+ T cells from PBMCs cultured without peptide, obtained before COVID-19 vaccination. The source is a human donor who received a COVID-19 vaccine.

Only a few counts were recorded for this clone. This chain joins TRBV7-6 and TRBJ1-1; TRBD1 matches 10 bases. The germline CDR1 and CDR2 sequences are SGHVS and FNYEAQ. The CDR3 is 16 residues long. V dropped 1 base and J dropped 1; count of bases not matched to a gene: 3. The CDR3 bases are TGTGCCAGCAGCTTAGGGGACAGGGGATGGAACACTGAAGCTTTCTTT. As protein: CASSLGDRGWNTEAFF.

CDR3 protein: CASSGWNQPQHF. In DNA form, the CDR3 reads TGTGCCAGCAGCGGTTGGAATCAGCCCCAGCATTTT. The chain combines TRBV5-6 with TRBJ1-5; D ambiguous. The CDR3 length is 12 residues. CDR1 is SGHDT and CDR2 is YYEEEE in the germline V gene. The germline V and J ends were trimmed by 4 bases and 4 bases, with 6 bases remaining between them.

The rearrangement uses TRBV5-1 and TRBJ1-2, with D tentatively TRBD1 (6 bases). Germline CDR1 is SGHRS and CDR2 is YFSETQ. Trimming left V 0 bases short and J 4 bases short, with 7 bases between. This CDR3 comprises 13 residues. This CDR3 reads CASSLDRVYGYTF. CDR3 in DNA: TGCGCCAGCAGCTTGGACAGGGTCTATGGCTACACCTTC.

This clone was observed a few times. The V call is TRBV21-1, the J call TRBJ2-2; TRBD1 is taken as the D call from the table, unchecked against the DNA. TRBV21-1 is recorded as a pseudogene. The CDR3 extends over 19 amino acids. The CDR3 protein is CASSKGRRSQGAVTGELFF. The CDR3 DNA is TGTGCCAGCAGCAAAGGACGTCGATCACAGGGGGCTGTCACCGGGGAGCTGTTTTTT.

This clone was picked up a small number of times. The genes are TRBV12-3 or TRBV12-4 and TRBJ1-1; the D is unclear. V dropped 5 bases and J dropped 1 base, with 8 bases sitting between them. The CDR3 is 13 residues long. As DNA, the CDR3 is TGTGCCAGCAGTCTACACAGGAACACTGAAGCTTTCTTT. Translated, it gives CASSLHRNTEAFF.

J is TRBJ2-1 and V is TRBV27; 9 bases are shared with TRBD2. CDR3 length: 17 amino acids. Unmatched junction bases numbered 8, after V lost 5 bases and J lost 0 bases. Germline CDR1 is MNHEY and CDR2 is SMNVEV (reference sequence). The CDR3 sequence: CASSPDSGGFSYNEQFF. The CDR3 coding sequence is TGTGCCAGCAGTCCCGATAGCGGGGGCTTCTCCTACAATGAGCAGTTCTTC.

The chain has TRBV30 and TRBJ1-2; D is ambiguous. Germline V gene sequence: CDR1 GTSNPN, CDR2 SVGIG (reference sequence). Between the trimmed V and J ends, which lost 1 base and 8 bases, there was a span of 14 bases. This CDR3 spans 13 amino acids. DNA of the CDR3: TGTGCCTGGAGTGGGCAGGCCCTTCGAGGCTACACCTTC. This encodes CAWSGQALRGYTF.

The chain is built from TRBV4-1 and TRBJ2-1, with TRBD1 identical over 8 bases. CDR3 length: 13 amino acids. Germline V gene sequence: CDR1 MGHRA, CDR2 YSYEKL. V lost 4 bases and J lost 7; bases outside the gene matches: 3. This CDR3 reads CASSPTGGNEQFF. The CDR3 DNA reads as TGCGCCAGCAGCCCAACAGGGGGGAATGAGCAGTTCTTC.